This T cell receptor (beta chain) is from a study of blood T cell repertoires in COVID-19 (dated by TCRdb to about 2020). For the study in its entirety: Samples from collaborators originated in the United States, Italy and Spain and spanned both the acute and convalescent phases of COVID-19. The repertoires were released in a freely available public database intended as a resource for research on the immune response to SARS-CoV-2. A de-identified subject ID, COVID-19 status, age in years and sex were almost always included in the sample metadata. HLA class I and class II types, where available, came from metadata supplied by the sample provider rather than from assay-based typing. Subjects who had been exposed to COVID-19, were actively infected with it, or had recovered from it provided the deeply sampled blood TCRbeta repertoires that made up the dataset. The material from the prospective study consisted of cDNA or gDNA derived from T cells, B-cell-depleted T cells, or PBMCs. Samples came from the ongoing ImmuneRACE study (first 160 participants) plus 1,254 subjects from 6 global collaborators. Overall study outcomes, separate from this receptor: The quantity of clinical and demographic metadata differed by source and by participant and was supplied without curation.

Note on this clone: Which antigen it targets is not known. No much larger clonotype is one base removed from it; base qualities were not supplied.

At one collaborating source in Seattle, patients were enrolled during active infection and were followed longitudinally through the course of disease. Collaborating institutions collected whole blood in K2EDTA tubes following their own protocols. For TCRbeta analysis, collaborator samples were shipped as frozen whole blood, as isolated PBMCs, or as DNA extracted from either sample type. TCRbeta CDR3 regions were amplified from genomic DNA by means of the immunoSEQ Assay, a bias-controlled multiplex PCR. On the authors' methods: Nucleated cell counts per sample were estimated from amplification of reference gene primers within the assay. To quantify the absolute abundance of each unique TCRbeta CDR3 rearrangement, sequence reads were collapsed and filtered. Productive Simpson clonality was computed per sample as the square root of Simpson's diversity index over productive rearrangements. This is the immuneACCESS table as TCRdb keeps it, with only in-frame sequences that have V and J called. A part of the clones is gone; compared with another copy, unresolved V genes explain less than half, and the rest is unexplained. V and J calls and clone size come straight from that table; D and trimming were deduced from the DNA. This sample lists under 250,000 clones; 85% to 90% were detected once. The ten biggest clones cover roughly 11% of the sample.

The CDR3 numbers 12 residues from cysteine through phenylalanine. Only the CDR3 portion is preserved as DNA: 36 bases, with reading frame beginning at the first base. Trimming removed 7 bases from V and 2 bases from J, leaving 8 bases between the germline ends. CDR1 ENHRY and CDR2 SYGVKD were looked up in the germline V gene. The rearrangement combines TRBV10-3 with TRBJ1-2; the D gene is possibly TRBD1, with 6 bases matching. The source of this sequence is a man aged 50 or older with COVID-19, enrolled during active disease. What was sequenced was peripheral blood. This receptor carries the CDR3 CAITRGNYGYTF. At the DNA level, the sequence is TGTGCCATCACCAGGGGAAACTATGGCTACACCTTC.